The 20 T cell receptor beta chains given below trace back to one sample, sequenced in a study of blood T cell repertoires in COVID-19. Produced via immunoSEQ multiplex PCR; TCRdb's table is partial and in-frame only. This sample has about 190,000 clones; approximately 84% occur once, and the top ten carry around 3.5%. The source material was PBMCs or T cells enriched from blood (not recorded which). These receptors all come from a woman aged 25 to 45 who had recovered from COVID-19.

V and J are TRBV11-2 and TRBJ2-3, with 9 bases that match TRBD2. The CDR3 is 16 residues long. Germline CDR1 reads SGHAT; CDR2 reads FQNNGV. Germline trimming cut 5 bases from V and 2 bases from J; bases unmatched to any gene: 8. The CDR3 DNA reads TGTGCCAGCAGCCTGGGGGCGGGGGGGCCCACAGATACGCAGTATTTT. This codes for CASSLGAGGPTDTQYF.

The rearrangement joins TRBV7-8 to TRBJ2-2; a possible D gene is TRBD2 (5 bases). The germline V gene encodes CDR1 SGHVS and CDR2 FQNEAQ. The CDR3 runs 14 residues. The V end lost 5 bases, the J end lost 2 bases, and 9 bases lay between the germline ends. The CDR3 DNA reads TGTGCCAGCAGCCCAAGACTAAACACCGGGGAGCTGTTTTTT. The encoded protein is CASSPRLNTGELFF. Looking up the rest from reference TRBV7-8 and TRBJ2-2 gives the full variable domain: GAGVSQSPRYKVAKRGQDVALRCDPISGHVSLFWYQQALGQGPEFLTYFQNEAQLDKSGLPSDRFFAERPEGSVSTLKIQRTQQEDSAVYLCASSPRLNTGELFFGEGSRLTVL.

This sequence joins TRBV15 and TRBJ2-1, with D possibly matching TRBD1 (6 bases). Germline V gene lookup returns CDR1 LNHNV and CDR2 YYDKDF (reference sequence). The V end lost 3 bases, the J end lost 5 bases, and 11 bases lay between the germline ends. This CDR3 region has 14 residues. The CDR3 spells CATSRDRKNNEQFF. DNA for the CDR3: TGTGCCACCAGCAGGGACAGAAAGAACAATGAGCAGTTCTTC.

This chain joins TRBV2 and TRBJ2-7; 12 nucleotides match TRBD2. The trim removed 6 bases at V and 5 bases at J, leaving 8 bases unmatched. Germline CDR1 reads SNHLY; CDR2 reads FYNNEI. The length of the CDR3 is 15 residues. The CDR3 loop reads CASRYLAGGPNEQYF. For the CDR3, the DNA is TGTGCCAGCAGATACCTAGCGGGAGGGCCCAACGAGCAGTACTTC.

The J gene is TRBJ1-1, the V gene TRBV5-4; possible D gene TRBD1, 5 bases. The CDR3 covers 15 residues. The germline gives CDR1 SGHNT, CDR2 YYREEE (reference sequence). Trimming stripped 4 bases from V and 0 bases from J, with 13 bases between. The CDR3 protein is CASSIGQGVNTEAFF. The CDR3 coding sequence is TGTGCCAGCAGCATCGGACAAGGGGTGAACACTGAAGCTTTCTTT.

This chain joins TRBV29-1 and TRBJ2-5; 8 positions match TRBD1. CDR3 length: 13 residues. Unmatched junction bases numbered 4, after V lost 3 bases and J lost 4 bases. Germline-derived CDR1 and CDR2 are SQVTM and ANQGSEA. In DNA, the CDR3 is TGCAGCGTTGATGGGCAGGGGGCAGAGACCCAGTACTTC. It encodes CSVDGQGAETQYF.

In its sample, this clone was seen once. This sequence joins TRBV28 and TRBJ1-2; D remains ambiguous. This CDR3 has 12 amino acids. From germline, CDR1 is MDHEN and CDR2 SYDVKM. V was pared by 8 bases and J by 4 bases, with 11 bases between. The CDR3 nucleotides read TGTGCCAGCGGAGGGCGGAGCTATGGCTACACCTTC. Translating gives CASGGRSYGYTF.

The chain joins TRBV7-8 to TRBJ1-4; perhaps TRBD1 as D (6 bases). V lost 5 bases to trimming and J lost 5 bases, with 18 bases between them. This CDR3 region has 16 residues. CDR1 and CDR2 from the germline V gene are SGHVS and FQNEAQ. DNA of the CDR3: TGTGCCAGCAGCCCCGGGGGGGGGCAGAGAAATGAAAAACTGTTTTTT. Protein product: CASSPGGGQRNEKLFF.

The V gene is TRBV6-5, the J gene TRBJ1-5; tentative D call: TRBD1 (6 bases). Germline lookup yields CDR1 MNHEY and CDR2 SVGAGI. V lost 5 bases to trimming and J lost 9 bases, with 14 bases between them. CDR3 length: 13 amino acids. Here the CDR3 reads CASSQGRVMPQHF. DNA of the CDR3: TGTGCCAGCAGTCAGGGGCGGGTGATGCCCCAGCATTTT.

The V call is TRBV6-2 or TRBV6-3, the J call TRBJ2-5, with a tentative D call TRBD2 (5 bases). Trimming left V 2 bases short and J 4 bases short, with 14 bases between. Per the germline V gene, CDR1 is MNHEY and CDR2 is SVGEGT. CDR3 length: 15 residues. CDR3 residues: CASSYGPGLRETQYF. CDR3 bases: TGTGCCAGCAGTTACGGGCCGGGATTACGAGAGACCCAGTACTTC.

In this sample, this clone turned up a few times. The J gene is TRBJ1-6, the V gene TRBV28, with D hard to call. The V end lost 2 bases, the J end lost 10 bases, and 15 bases lay between the germline ends. CDR1 MDHEN and CDR2 SYDVKM come from the germline V gene. The CDR3 is 15 amino acids. The CDR3 DNA is TGTGCCAGCAGTTTAGGGTATGGATTCGGGTCACCCCTCCACTTT. The encoded protein is CASSLGYGFGSPLHF.

This sequence joins TRBV13 and TRBJ1-3; no reliable D call. There are 18 residues in the CDR3. The V end was cut by 3 bases, the J end by 0 bases, with 18 bases between. Germline values: CDR1 PRHDT, CDR2 FYEKMQ (reference sequence). CDR3 bases: TGTGCCAGCAGCTTCTTTCGGAGGGTGCCGAGCTCTGGAAACACCATATATTTT. This codes for CASSFFRRVPSSGNTIYF.

The sample holds one count of this clone. This chain joins TRBV5-1 and TRBJ1-1, with unresolved D. The CDR3 is 12 amino acids. Trimming took off 0 bases at V and 11 bases at J, with 11 bases between the two ends. From germline, CDR1 is SGHRS and CDR2 YFSETQ. The CDR3 DNA follows: TGCGCCAGCAGCTTGGGAAGGGAGTTGGCTTTCTTT. It yields the protein CASSLGRELAFF. The variable domain in full, with the rest retrieved from reference TRBV5-1 and TRBJ1-1, is KAGVTQTPRYLIKTRGQQVTLSCSPISGHRSVSWYQQTPGQGLQFLFEYFSETQRNKGNFPGRFSGRQFSNSRSEMNVSTLELGDSALYLCASSLGRELAFFGQGTRLTVV.

V usage is TRBV5-1 and J usage is TRBJ2-1, with 11 bases aligning to TRBD2. Germline V gene lookup returns CDR1 SGHRS and CDR2 YFSETQ. Trimming at V came to 4 bases and at J to 7 bases, leaving 13 bases not matched to a gene. There are 17 residues in the CDR3. CDR3 DNA sequence: TGCGCCAGCAGCAGGGGACTAGCGGCCTCGTCGAGTAATGAGCAGTTCTTC. It yields the protein CASSRGLAASSSNEQFF.

This rearrangement joins TRBV5-4 to TRBJ2-7; D is unclear. In germline, CDR1 is SGHNT, CDR2 YYREEE (reference sequence). V lost 2 bases to trimming and J lost 0 bases, with 15 bases between them. The CDR3 loop spans 16 amino acids. DNA for the CDR3: TGTGCCAGCAGCTTCGTCCCAGGCATAAGCTCCTACGAGCAGTACTTC. Protein product: CASSFVPGISSYEQYF.

The chain employs TRBV5-1 and TRBJ2-1; 14 positions agree with TRBD2. The CDR3 is made up of 16 amino acids. CDR1 is SGHRS, CDR2 YFSETQ, per germline. J gave up 7 bases and V 6 bases, and 9 bases lay outside the gene matches. The CDR3 loop is CASIPTSGGASNEQFF. CDR3 in DNA: TGCGCCAGCATCCCGACTAGCGGGGGGGCGAGTAATGAGCAGTTCTTC.

V gene TRBV18 combines with J gene TRBJ1-2; TRBD1 matches at 8 bases. V was pared by 2 bases and J by 8 bases, with 22 bases of the junction left unmatched. Per the germline V gene, CDR1 is KGHSH and CDR2 is LQKENI. This CDR3 contains 19 residues. The CDR3: CASSPALTQTFDRGHGYTF. The CDR3 coding sequence is TGTGCCAGCTCACCAGCCCTCACCCAGACCTTCGACAGGGGACACGGCTACACCTTC. Drawing the rest from reference TRBV18 and TRBJ1-2, the complete variable domain is NAGVMQNPRHLVRRRGQEARLRCSPMKGHSHVYWYRQLPEEGLKFMVYLQKENIIDESGMPKERFSAEFPKEGPSILRIQQVVRGDSAAYFCASSPALTQTFDRGHGYTFGSGTRLTVV.

This clone was observed a handful of times. The rearrangement links TRBV4-2 to TRBJ2-3; 13 bases agree with TRBD2. The V segment lost 4 bases and the J segment 0 bases; nucleotides outside the gene matches: 7. CDR1 is LGHNA and CDR2 is YNFKEQ in the germline V gene. This CDR3 region has 18 residues. The CDR3 loop is CASSLPGTSGASTDTQYF. CDR3 bases: TGTGCCAGCAGCCTCCCCGGGACTAGCGGGGCTAGCACAGATACGCAGTATTTT.

This chain joins TRBV7-9 and TRBJ1-4, with D perhaps TRBD1 (6 bases). Germline V gives CDR1 SEHNR, CDR2 FQNEAQ (reference sequence). With 9 bases removed from V and 8 bases from J, the gap between germline ends came to 16 bases. This CDR3 is built from 13 residues. The CDR3 region has the DNA TGTGCCAGTTGCCCGGACAGTAGGGAAAAACTGTTTTTT. This translates into CASCPDSREKLFF.

The J gene is TRBJ2-7, the V gene TRBV7-6; no definite D call. The germline V gene encodes CDR1 SGHVS and CDR2 FNYEAQ. Trimming stripped 5 bases from V and 7 bases from J, with 15 bases between. The CDR3 loop spans 13 amino acids. The CDR3 region has the DNA TGTGCCAGCAGCCCCGTGGTAGCCGGGGAGCAGTACTTC. This translates into CASSPVVAGEQYF.